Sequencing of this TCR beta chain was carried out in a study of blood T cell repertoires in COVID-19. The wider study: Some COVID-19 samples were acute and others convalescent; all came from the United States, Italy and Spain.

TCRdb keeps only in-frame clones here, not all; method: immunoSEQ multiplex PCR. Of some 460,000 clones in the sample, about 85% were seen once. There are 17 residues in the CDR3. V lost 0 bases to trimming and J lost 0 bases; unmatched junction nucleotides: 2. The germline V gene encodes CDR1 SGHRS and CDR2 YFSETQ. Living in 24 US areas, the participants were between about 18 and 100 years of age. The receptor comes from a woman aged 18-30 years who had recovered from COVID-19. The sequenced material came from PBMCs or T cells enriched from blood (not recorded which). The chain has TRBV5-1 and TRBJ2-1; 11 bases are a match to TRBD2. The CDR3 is CASSLVLAGDSYNEQFF. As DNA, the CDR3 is TGCGCCAGCAGCTTGGTACTAGCGGGAGACTCCTACAATGAGCAGTTCTTC. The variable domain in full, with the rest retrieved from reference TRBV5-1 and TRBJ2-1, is KAGVTQTPRYLIKTRGQQVTLSCSPISGHRSVSWYQQTPGQGLQFLFEYFSETQRNKGNFPGRFSGRQFSNSRSEMNVSTLELGDSALYLCASSLVLAGDSYNEQFFGPGTRLTVL.